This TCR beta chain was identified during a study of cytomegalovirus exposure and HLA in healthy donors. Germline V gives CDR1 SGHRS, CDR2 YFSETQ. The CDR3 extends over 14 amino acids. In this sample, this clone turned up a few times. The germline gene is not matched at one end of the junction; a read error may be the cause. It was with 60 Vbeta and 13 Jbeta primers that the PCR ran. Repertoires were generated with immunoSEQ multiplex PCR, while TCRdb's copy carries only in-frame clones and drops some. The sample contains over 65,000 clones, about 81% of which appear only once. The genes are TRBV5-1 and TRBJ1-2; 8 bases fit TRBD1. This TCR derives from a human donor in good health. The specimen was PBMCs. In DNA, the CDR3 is TGCGCCAGCAGCCCCCGGGACAGGAACTATGGCTACCCCTTC. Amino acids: CASSPRDRNYGYPF.